These T cell receptor beta chains were read from a single sample in a study of PD-1 blockade in classical Hodgkin lymphoma. Here immunoSEQ multiplex PCR was the method, and the copy in TCRdb shows in-frame clones only, minus some. The sample records 80,000 to 100,000 clones, 92% being singletons. The sample here was peripheral blood mononuclear cells (PBMCs), taken at baseline. These receptors originate from a human donor with classical Hodgkin lymphoma. Both conserved end residues are part of each CDR3. A D gene is named only where the DNA matches it firmly. Some rows mark clone size as missing; the rest say once, few, many or name a class of expanded clone.

TRBD1 | TRBJ2-7 | - | TRBV27 | CASSLYNRGYEQYF | TGTGCCAGCAGTTTATACAACAGGGGGTACGAGCAGTACTTC
- | TRBJ2-5 | - | TRBV28 | CASSLDSHQETQYF | TGTGCCAGCAGTTTAGACAGTCACCAAGAGACCCAGTACTTC
- | TRBJ2-3 | few | TRBV29-1 | CSVDSGATDTQYF | TGCAGCGTTGACTCGGGAGCCACAGATACGCAGTATTTT
TRBD1 | TRBJ2-5 | - | TRBV6-5 | CASSSDRGRLETQYF | TGTGCCAGCAGTTCGGACAGGGGGCGCCTGGAGACCCAGTACTTC
- | TRBJ2-7 | medium-sized | TRBV27 | CASSPSGRGYEQYF | TGTGCCAGCAGCCCCTCTGGGCGAGGATACGAGCAGTACTTC
TRBD2 | TRBJ2-3 | - | TRBV6-6 | CASMGGGDTQYF | TGTGCCAGCATGGGGGGGGGAGATACGCAGTATTTT
- | TRBJ2-6 | - | TRBV28 | CASSFWNSGANVLTF | TGTGCCAGCAGTTTTTGGAACTCTGGGGCCAACGTCCTGACTTTC
TRBD1 | TRBJ1-5 | - | TRBV10-3 | CAISGGQGASNQPQHF | TGTGCCATCAGTGGGGGACAGGGGGCGAGCAATCAGCCCCAGCATTTT
- | TRBJ2-3 | - | TRBV27 | CASNSGAFTDTQYF | TGTGCCAGCAATTCAGGGGCTTTCACAGATACGCAGTATTTT
- | TRBJ1-1 | - | TRBV5-1 | CASSLGTIAMNTEAFF | TGCGCCAGCAGCTTGGGGACAATAGCCATGAACACTGAAGCTTTCTTT
TRBD1 | TRBJ1-1 | - | TRBV5-1 | CASSFSGQGGTEAFF | TGCGCCAGCAGCTTTTCGGGACAGGGAGGCACTGAAGCTTTCTTT
- | TRBJ2-2 | - | TRBV7-2 | CASSLGGARGLFF | TGTGCCAGCAGCCTAGGAGGGGCTAGAGGGCTGTTTTTT
- | TRBJ1-5 | - | TRBV7-9 | CASSLSDAGANQPQHF | TGTGCCAGCAGCTTAAGTGACGCAGGGGCCAATCAGCCCCAGCATTTT
- | TRBJ1-4 | once | TRBV19 | CASSPPSGLRGEKLFF | TGTGCCAGTAGCCCACCTTCCGGTTTGCGGGGCGAAAAACTGTTTTTT
- | TRBJ2-1 | - | TRBV19 | CASSMLGPGRGNEQFF | TGTGCCAGTAGTATGTTGGGACCCGGACGGGGTAATGAGCAGTTCTTC
- | TRBJ2-7 | - | TRBV4-2 | CASSQARLTAYEQYF | TGTGCCAGCAGCCAAGCCCGGCTCACGGCCTACGAGCAGTACTTC
- | TRBJ1-4 | - | TRBV4-1 | CASSPSTFGEKLFF | TGCGCCAGCAGCCCATCCACGTTTGGGGAAAAACTGTTTTTT
- | TRBJ1-1 | - | TRBV5-1 | CASTNYGGSGTEAFF | TGCGCCAGCACCAATTACGGGGGGTCGGGCACTGAAGCTTTCTTT
TRBD2 | TRBJ2-7 | - | TRBV27 | CASSSPRTSGSYEQYF | TGTGCCAGCAGTTCCCCCAGGACTAGCGGGAGCTACGAGCAGTACTTC
- | TRBJ2-7 | - | TRBV27 | CASSRDTYEQYF | TGTGCCAGCAGTCGGGACACCTACGAGCAGTACTTC
TRBD2 | TRBJ2-1 | - | TRBV30 | CAWSGRALEQFF | TGTGCCTGGAGCGGGAGGGCACTTGAGCAGTTCTTC
- | TRBJ2-5 | - | TRBV30 | CAWSAGETQYF | TGTGCCTGGAGTGCGGGAGAGACCCAGTACTTC
TRBD2 | TRBJ2-7 | - | TRBV6-5 | CASSSLAGVVHEQYF | TGTGCCAGCAGTTCACTAGCGGGAGTGGTCCACGAGCAGTACTTC
- | TRBJ2-1 | - | TRBV7-9 | CASSLVGNEQFF | TGTGCCAGCAGCTTAGTAGGGAATGAGCAGTTCTTC
TRBD2 | TRBJ2-5 | - | TRBV5-3 | CARSLSRLAEKQETQYF | TGTGCCAGAAGCCTAAGTAGACTAGCGGAAAAACAAGAGACCCAGTACTTC
TRBD1 | TRBJ1-2 | - | TRBV27 | CASSSGGNYGYTF | TGTGCCAGCAGTTCAGGGGGTAACTATGGCTACACCTTC
- | TRBJ2-7 | - | TRBV28 | CASRNDGYEQYF | TGTGCCAGCAGAAACGACGGCTACGAGCAGTACTTC
- | TRBJ1-5 | once | TRBV7-2 | CASSLDGGGPGQPQHF | TGTGCCAGCAGCTTAGACGGTGGGGGGCCTGGTCAGCCCCAGCATTTT
TRBD2 | TRBJ2-1 | - | TRBV11-3 | CASSSGTMQFF | TGTGCCAGCAGCTCCGGGACTATGCAGTTCTTC
- | TRBJ1-4 | - | TRBV27 | CASRPGGNNEKLFF | TGTGCCAGCAGGCCAGGTGGCAATAATGAAAAACTGTTTTTT
- | TRBJ1-4 | few | TRBV5-1 | CASSLVTGIGEKLFF | TGCGCCAGCAGCTTGGTCACAGGAATTGGGGAAAAACTGTTTTTT
- | TRBJ1-1 | - | TRBV7-9 | CASSLGQEAFF | TGTGCCAGCAGCTTAGGCCAGGAAGCTTTCTTT
- | TRBJ2-5 | - | TRBV5-1 | CASSPGGPQETQYF | TGCGCCAGCAGCCCCGGAGGGCCCCAAGAGACCCAGTACTTC
- | TRBJ1-1 | - | TRBV5-5 | CASSRRDGDTEAFF | TGTGCCAGCAGCCGGCGAGATGGGGACACTGAAGCTTTCTTT
- | TRBJ2-2 | few | TRBV11-3 | CASSPRPNTGELFF | TGTGCCAGCAGCCCCAGACCCAACACCGGGGAGCTGTTTTTT
- | TRBJ1-1 | - | TRBV6-4 | CASSDEAGMNTEAFF | TGTGCCAGCAGTGACGAGGCAGGGATGAACACTGAAGCTTTCTTT
- | TRBJ2-1 | - | TRBV29-1 | CSVQGYNEQFF | TGCAGCGTCCAGGGCTACAATGAGCAGTTCTTC
TRBD1 | TRBJ1-2 | - | TRBV5-4 | CASSIPGTGYGYTF | TGTGCCAGCAGCATACCCGGGACAGGCTATGGCTACACCTTC
TRBD1 | TRBJ1-2 | - | TRBV5-8 | CASTRRGTGGLGYTF | TGTGCCAGCACCCGGCGCGGGACAGGGGGTCTGGGCTACACCTTC
TRBD2 | TRBJ2-3 | once | TRBV30 | CAYQWGGGLTDTQYF | TGTGCCTACCAATGGGGGGGAGGCCTCACAGATACGCAGTATTTT
- | TRBJ2-2 | once | TRBV15 | CATSSSGGANTGELFF | TGTGCCACCAGCAGCTCGGGGGGCGCGAACACCGGGGAGCTGTTTTTT
- | TRBJ1-4 | - | TRBV28 | CATADMAFPTNEKLFF | TGTGCCACCGCAGACATGGCCTTCCCAACTAATGAAAAACTGTTTTTT
- | TRBJ2-7 | - | TRBV10-2 | CASSEIRYEQYF | TGCGCCAGCAGTGAGATCCGCTACGAGCAGTACTTC
- | TRBJ2-2 | - | TRBV6-5 | CASNSGAGELFF | TGTGCCTCCAATTCCGGGGCCGGGGAGCTGTTTTTT
- | TRBJ2-2 | few | TRBV6-1 | CASSEGVTGELFF | TGTGCCAGCAGTGAGGGAGTAACCGGGGAGCTGTTTTTT
TRBD2 | TRBJ2-1 | - | TRBV6-4 | CASSPSGTSGKVEFF | TGTGCCAGCAGTCCCAGTGGGACTAGCGGGAAGGTGGAGTTCTTC
TRBD1 | TRBJ2-3 | - | TRBV2 | CASSESRGKRVTDTQYF | TGTGCCAGCAGTGAGTCCAGGGGGAAGAGAGTGACAGATACGCAGTATTTT
- | TRBJ2-1 | - | TRBV5-5 | CASSLEETRGYNEQFF | TGTGCCAGCAGCTTGGAGGAGACTAGGGGCTACAATGAGCAGTTCTTC
- | TRBJ1-2 | - | TRBV7-2 | CASNLGGATNYGYTF | TGTGCCAGCAATCTGGGTGGGGCAACCAACTATGGCTACACCTTC